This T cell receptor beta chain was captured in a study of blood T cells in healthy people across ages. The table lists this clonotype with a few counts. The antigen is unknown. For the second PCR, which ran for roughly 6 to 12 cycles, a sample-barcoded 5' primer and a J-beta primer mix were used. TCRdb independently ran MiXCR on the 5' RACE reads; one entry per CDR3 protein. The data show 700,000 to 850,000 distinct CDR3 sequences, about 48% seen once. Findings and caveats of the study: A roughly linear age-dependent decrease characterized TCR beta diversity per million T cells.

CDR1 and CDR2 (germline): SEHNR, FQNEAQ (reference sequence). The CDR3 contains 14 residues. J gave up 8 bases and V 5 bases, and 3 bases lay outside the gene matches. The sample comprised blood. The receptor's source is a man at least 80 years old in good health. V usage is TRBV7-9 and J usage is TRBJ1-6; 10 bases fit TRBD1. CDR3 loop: CASSRTGGDSPLHF. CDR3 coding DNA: TGTGCCAGCAGCAGGACAGGGGGAGATTCACCCCTCCACTTT.